Below are 29 T cell receptor beta chains sequenced from a single sample in a study of T cells after yellow fever vaccination. Via MiXCR, TCRdb re-called the 5' RACE reads, giving one row per CDR3 protein. Of some 110,000 distinct CDR3 sequences listed, around 7.2% are singletons. This specimen consisted of CD4+ T cells sorted from PBMCs, obtained roughly 45 days after the first yellow fever vaccination. The receptors stem from a man aged 18 to 29 who received the YFV17D yellow fever vaccine.

The chain has TRBV2 and TRBJ2-7; D could derive from TRBD1 or TRBD2 (6 bases each). V was pared by 5 bases and J by 3 bases, with 11 bases between. Germline V gene data show CDR1 as SNHLY and CDR2 as FYNNEI. CDR3 length equals 13 residues. The CDR3 DNA follows: TGTGCCAGCAGTCGGGGGCGACTCTACGAGCAGTACGTC. This gives the protein CASSRGRLYEQYV.

This clonotype was seen ten or more times. The chain links TRBV7-2 to TRBJ1-4; 8 positions agree with TRBD1. The V gene end was trimmed by 2 bases and the J gene end by 10 bases; junction bases not matched to a gene: 6. CDR3 length: 14 residues. Per germline, CDR1 SGHTA and CDR2 FQGNSA. The CDR3 here is CASSLYGQGGKLFF. The CDR3 nucleotides read TGTGCCAGCAGCTTATACGGACAGGGAGGAAAACTGTTTTTT.

There are many counts of this clonotype. The rearrangement links TRBV6-2 or TRBV6-3 to TRBJ2-1, with TRBD1 identical over 10 bases. CDR3 length: 16 residues. Germline values: CDR1 MNHEY, CDR2 SVGEGT. V lost 5 bases to trimming and J lost 6 bases; unmatched junction nucleotides: 10. The CDR3 is CASSRDRGEVGNEQFF. The CDR3 DNA is TGTGCCAGCAGTAGGGACAGGGGCGAGGTCGGCAATGAGCAGTTCTTC.

This clonotype came up many times. The V call is TRBV5-1, the J call TRBJ1-5; 9 bases agree with TRBD1. Germline V gene lookup returns CDR1 SGHRS and CDR2 YFSETQ. Trimming at V came to 2 bases and at J to 6 bases, leaving 3 bases not matched to a gene. The CDR3 runs to 14 residues. The CDR3 nucleotides are TGCGCCAGCAGCTTAAGGACAGGGGCTCAGCCCCAGCATTTT. Protein product: CASSLRTGAQPQHF.

This clonotype was detected a few times. The V gene is TRBV7-3, the J gene TRBJ2-3; 8 positions match TRBD1. This CDR3 spans 15 amino acids. Germline-derived CDR1 and CDR2 are SGHTA and FQGTGA. V trimming: 3 bases; J trimming: 2 bases; junction bases outside the gene matches: 4. CDR3 sequence reads: CASSFRQGPTDTQYF. CDR3 bases: TGTGCCAGCAGCTTTAGACAGGGGCCCACAGATACGCAGTATTTT.

This clonotype was seen many times. The J gene is TRBJ2-1, the V gene TRBV4-3, with D tentatively TRBD1 or TRBD2 (6 bases each). V was cut by 4 bases and J by 4 bases, with 20 bases left in between. The CDR3 sequence is 17 residues long. CDR1 is LGHNA, CDR2 YSLEER, per germline. CDR3 DNA: TGCGCCAGCAGCCCGAATACGGGGGCAACAATTTACAATGAGCAGTTCTTC. Its protein is CASSPNTGATIYNEQFF.

This clonotype was detected ten times or more. The V gene is TRBV29-1, the J gene TRBJ2-5; 7 bases fit TRBD2. After removal of 8 bases from V and 4 bases from J, the junction contained 7 bases not matched to a gene. The CDR3 consists of 12 residues. Germline loops: CDR1 SQVTM, CDR2 ANQGSEA. This CDR3 reads CSTHPGGETQYF. DNA of the CDR3: TGCAGCACCCATCCGGGGGGAGAGACCCAGTACTTC.

This clonotype has at least ten counts. This rearrangement joins TRBV7-2 to TRBJ2-5; 7 bases map to TRBD2. With V trimmed by 4 bases and J by 0 bases, 5 bases remained unmatched. The germline V gene has CDR1 SGHTA and CDR2 FQGNSA. The length of the CDR3 is 15 residues. DNA for the CDR3: TGTGCCAGCAGCTGGGGAGGGACCGACCAAGAGACCCAGTACTTC. This codes for CASSWGGTDQETQYF.

This clonotype was counted many times. The gene calls are TRBV28 and TRBJ2-5; D might be TRBD1 (6 bases). Germline CDR1 reads MDHEN; CDR2 reads SYDVKM. V was clipped by 6 bases and J by 3 bases, with 23 bases between them. This CDR3 comprises 17 residues. The CDR3 loop is CASSARPARGREETQYF. The DNA for the CDR3 is TGTGCCAGCAGCGCCCGGCCAGCCAGGGGACGGGAAGAGACCCAGTACTTC.

This clonotype appeared many times. V gene TRBV4-2 combines with J gene TRBJ2-2; 8 bases align to TRBD2. The CDR3 runs 15 residues. The germline V gene encodes CDR1 LGHNA and CDR2 YNFKEQ. With 4 bases clipped from V and 6 bases from J, the junction kept 7 bases outside the gene matches. CDR3 protein: CASSPQVAGSGELFF. DNA for the CDR3: TGTGCCAGCAGCCCCCAGGTAGCGGGGTCCGGGGAGCTGTTTTTT.

This clonotype was recorded at least ten times. The chain has TRBV25-1 and TRBJ2-5, with D unresolved. CDR3 length: 15 amino acids. Per the germline V gene, CDR1 is MGHDK and CDR2 is SYGVNS. Trimming left V 1 base short and J 5 bases short, with 14 bases between. The CDR3 loop is CASSESGRMGETQYF. The CDR3 DNA sequence: TGTGCCAGCAGTGAATCCGGGCGGATGGGGGAGACCCAGTACTTC.

This clonotype was counted many times. V gene TRBV7-2 combines with J gene TRBJ2-3; maybe TRBD2 (5 bases). Germline V gene lookup returns CDR1 SGHTA and CDR2 FQGNSA. V lost 5 bases to trimming and J lost 4 bases, with 10 bases between them. CDR3 length equals 13 residues. CDR3: CASSHGMADTQYF. CDR3 in DNA: TGTGCCAGCAGCCACGGGATGGCAGATACGCAGTATTTT.

This clonotype was detected ten times or more. The chain employs TRBV24-1 and TRBJ2-1; D may be TRBD1 (6 bases). V was pared by 5 bases and J by 9 bases, with 16 bases between. CDR3 length equals 14 residues. The germline V gene encodes CDR1 KGHDR and CDR2 SFDVKD. The CDR3 reads CATSGRGTHGEQFF. For the CDR3, the DNA is TGTGCCACCAGTGGCAGGGGTACCCATGGTGAGCAGTTCTTC.

At least ten counts were recorded for this clonotype. The chain carries TRBV7-9 and TRBJ1-5; D unresolved. Germline CDR1 SEHNR, CDR2 FQNEAQ (reference sequence). Trimming removed 1 base from V and 4 bases from J, with 5 bases in between. This CDR3 spans 13 amino acids. CDR3 in DNA: TGTGCCAGCAGCTTAGTGGGGAATCAGCCCCAGCATTTT. Protein sequence: CASSLVGNQPQHF.

Many counts were recorded for this clonotype. The chain is built from TRBV5-1 and TRBJ1-2; unclear D gene. Trimming cost V 1 base and J 4 bases, with 8 bases left between them. CDR3 length: 13 residues. Germline V CDR1 and CDR2: SGHRS, YFSETQ. In DNA form, the CDR3 reads TGCGCCAGCAGCTTGACGGGCAGCTATGGCTACACCTTC. It encodes CASSLTGSYGYTF.

This clonotype was seen at least ten times. The chain has TRBV29-1 and TRBJ2-5, with D uncertain. The CDR3 spans 14 residues. Germline V gene lookup returns CDR1 SQVTM and CDR2 ANQGSEA. V lost 1 base and J 2 bases, leaving 11 bases between the germline ends. CDR3 coding DNA: TGCAGCGTTGAAGCAAGCACAGCTCAAGAGACCCAGTACTTC. This gives the protein CSVEASTAQETQYF.

This clonotype showed up many times. V and J are TRBV12-3 or TRBV12-4 and TRBJ1-2, with 7 bases fitting TRBD1. The V gene end was trimmed by 1 base and the J gene end by 2 bases; junction bases not matched to a gene: 4. This CDR3 spans 15 amino acids. Here the CDR3 reads CASSLGGTVNYGYTF. CDR3 nucleotide sequence: TGTGCCAGCAGTTTAGGTGGGACAGTGAACTATGGCTACACCTTC.

This clonotype was counted many times. Sequence at one end of the junction differs from germline and may be a read error. This chain uses TRBV5-1 with TRBJ2-3; tentatively, D is TRBD2 (5 bases). The CDR3 runs 14 residues. The V gene's germline CDR1 is SGHRS and CDR2 YFSETQ. CDR3 in DNA: TGCGCCTGCAGCGACCCCGGGGTTGGAGATACGCAGTATTTT. Its protein product is CACSDPGVGDTQYF.

This clonotype came up a few times. This chain joins TRBV30 and TRBJ2-3; D gene unclear. The V and J ends lost 0 bases and 2 bases respectively, with 6 bases between them. This CDR3 is 13 amino acids long. The germline V gene has CDR1 GTSNPN and CDR2 SVGIG (reference sequence). The CDR3 DNA sequence: TGTGCCTGGAGTGTCGACAACACAGATACGCAGTATTTT. This sequence encodes CAWSVDNTDTQYF.

In this sample, this clonotype turned up many times. The chain combines TRBV6-1 with TRBJ1-4, with a weak D call TRBD1 (6 bases). The CDR3 length is 17 residues. Trimming removed 5 bases from V and 0 bases from J, with 16 bases in between. The germline V gene encodes CDR1 MNHNS and CDR2 SASEGT. The chain's CDR3 is CASSRTEPSATNEKLFF. The CDR3 DNA follows: TGTGCCAGCAGTCGGACAGAGCCGTCTGCAACTAATGAAAAACTGTTTTTT.

This clonotype came up a few times. This chain uses TRBV5-4 with TRBJ2-1, with D tentatively TRBD2 (6 bases). This CDR3 spans 13 amino acids. CDR1 is SGHNT, CDR2 YYREEE, per germline (reference sequence). The ends were cut back, 4 bases at V and 6 bases at J, with 11 bases in the middle. CDR3 region: CASSRDSFNEQFF. Here the CDR3 DNA reads TGTGCCAGCAGCCGGGACTCTTTCAATGAGCAGTTCTTC.

With respect to this clonotype: Just one base apart from a much larger clone, this may be a read error. This rearrangement joins TRBV2 to TRBJ1-5; D uncertain. Between the trimmed V and J ends, which lost 2 bases and 2 bases, there was a span of 7 bases. The germline CDR1 and CDR2 sequences are SNHLY and FYNNEI. The CDR3 totals 14 residues. The CDR3, as DNA: TGTGCCAGCAGTGAACTTAGTGGCAATCAGCCCCAGCATTTT. Protein product: CASSELSGNQPQHF.

This clonotype was seen at least ten times. The rearrangement links TRBV5-5 to TRBJ2-7; 7 nucleotides agree with TRBD2. Germline CDR1 and CDR2: SGHKS and YYEKEE (reference sequence). The CDR3 is 14 amino acids. V was pared by 2 bases and J by 2 bases, with 4 bases of the junction left unmatched. CDR3 protein: CASSLVGGAYEQYF. DNA for the CDR3: TGTGCCAGCAGCTTAGTGGGGGGGGCCTACGAGCAGTACTTC.

This clonotype was counted at least ten times. One end of the junction varies from germline; a read error may be responsible. The chain is built from TRBV4-3 and TRBJ2-3; D is possibly TRBD1 or TRBD2 (5 bases each). Looked up from germline, CDR1 is LGHNA and CDR2 is YSLEER. The CDR3 is made up of 14 amino acids. As DNA, the CDR3 is TGTGCCAGCAGCCGGGGACCGAGCACAGATACGCAGTATTTT. It codes for CASSRGPSTDTQYF.

This clonotype was seen repeatedly, ten times or more. V and J are TRBV5-1 and TRBJ2-2; D is uncertain. The CDR3 spans 15 residues. Trimming shortened V by 0 bases and J by 3 bases, and 9 bases separated the two germline ends. Germline CDR1 and CDR2: SGHRS and YFSETQ. The CDR3 protein is CASSLVPPDTGELFF. DNA of the CDR3: TGCGCCAGCAGCTTGGTACCCCCGGACACCGGGGAGCTGTTTTTT. The full variable domain, with the rest looked up from reference TRBV5-1 and TRBJ2-2, is KAGVTQTPRYLIKTRGQQVTLSCSPISGHRSVSWYQQTPGQGLQFLFEYFSETQRNKGNFPGRFSGRQFSNSRSEMNVSTLELGDSALYLCASSLVPPDTGELFFGEGSRLTVL.

This clonotype was seen repeatedly, ten times or more. The chain carries TRBV20-1 and TRBJ2-1, with no clear D. Trimming left V 6 bases short and J 7 bases short, with 10 bases between. Germline CDR1 DFQATT, CDR2 SNEGSKA (reference sequence). This CDR3 comprises 11 residues. The CDR3 region is CSAEPVNEQFF. CDR3 nucleotide sequence: TGCAGTGCCGAACCTGTGAATGAGCAGTTCTTC.

This clonotype was recorded at least ten times. V and J are TRBV5-4 and TRBJ1-1, with no clear D. The CDR3 is made up of 15 amino acids. The V end was cut by 0 bases, the J end by 1 base, with 10 bases between. Germline loops: CDR1 SGHNT, CDR2 YYREEE (reference sequence). The CDR3 DNA reads as TGTGCCAGCAGCTTGGCCGAGGAGGGGAACACTGAAGCTTTCTTT. Translation: CASSLAEEGNTEAFF.

This clonotype has ten or more counts. This chain joins TRBV12-3 or TRBV12-4 and TRBJ1-5; D is possibly TRBD1 (6 bases). There are 14 residues in the CDR3. The ends were cut back, 6 bases at V and 3 bases at J, with 12 bases in the middle. The CDR3 DNA reads as TGTGCCAGCAGCCCGGGACAATACAATCAGCCCCAGCATTTT. This codes for CASSPGQYNQPQHF.

In its sample, this clonotype was seen many times. The CDR3 loop reads CASSLEQGYGGYTF. In nucleotides, the CDR3 is TGCGCCAGCAGCTTGGAACAGGGGTACGGTGGCTACACCTTC. The rearrangement joins TRBV5-1 to TRBJ1-2; TRBD1 matches at 7 bases. CDR1 is SGHRS, CDR2 YFSETQ, per germline. The CDR3 is made up of 14 amino acids. The V and J ends lost 0 bases and 7 bases, in that order; junction bases with no gene match: 6. Combining the CDR3 with reference TRBV5-1 and TRBJ1-2 gives the whole variable domain KAGVTQTPRYLIKTRGQQVTLSCSPISGHRSVSWYQQTPGQGLQFLFEYFSETQRNKGNFPGRFSGRQFSNSRSEMNVSTLELGDSALYLCASSLEQGYGGYTFGSGTRLTVV.